This T cell receptor beta chain was obtained from a study of cytomegalovirus exposure and HLA in healthy donors. In the study overall: Genotyping showed roughly 76% of almost 400 donors falling in the Caucasian-associated ancestry cluster. Findings and caveats of the study: In a later analysis, HLA-associated TCR beta chains were more clonally expanded than equally common others. Sequences of the TCR beta chain were said to predict the HLA-A and HLA-B alleles of most subjects accurately.

The PCR contained 60 Vbeta and 13 Jbeta primers. Clones were sequenced by immunoSEQ multiplex PCR, and TCRdb holds only the in-frame ones, with some missing. The sample lists roughly 100,000 clones; more than 55% were seen once. Trimming took 0 bases from V and 1 from J, leaving 16 bases between them. CDR3 length: 17 amino acids. CDR1 is SGHRS, CDR2 YFSETQ, per germline. This clone appeared a few times. Its specificity is unknown. This receptor was taken from a boy younger than 18 in good health and CMV-seropositive. V is TRBV5-1 and J is TRBJ1-1; tentative D call: TRBD1 (5 bases). The sequenced sample was PBMCs. This CDR3 is CASSLAPLTGGNTEAFF. CDR3 nucleotide sequence: TGCGCCAGCAGCTTGGCGCCCCTGACGGGGGGGAACACTGAAGCTTTCTTT.